Presented here are 3 T cell receptor beta chains from one specimen sequenced in a study of T-cell reconstitution after alpha-beta-depleted transplantation in children. Molecular barcoding with unique molecular identifiers was used for the TCRbeta library. TCRdb passed the PCR reads through MiXCR, listing each CDR3 protein once. Of more than 500,000 distinct CDR3 sequences in the sample, 11% were seen once. This material consisted of PBMCs, mostly from graft donor cells, taken 180 days after TCRalphabeta/CD19-depleted stem cell transplant. Receptor source: a female patient aged 2-9 years who had a stem cell transplant for aplastic anemia, so the T cells may come from the graft donor.

This clonotype was recorded a few times. This sequence joins TRBV29-1 and TRBJ1-1; 7 nucleotides match TRBD1. With 4 bases clipped from V and 6 bases from J, the junction kept 11 bases outside the gene matches. There are 14 residues in the CDR3. Germline CDR1 SQVTM, CDR2 ANQGSEA. CDR3 nucleotides: TGCAGCGTTGGGGAACAGGGGTTGGTTGCTGAAGCTTTCTTT. It is translated as CSVGEQGLVAEAFF.

J is TRBJ1-2 and V is TRBV12-3 or TRBV12-4; D not resolved. The CDR3 sequence is 12 residues long. V was shortened by 6 bases and J by 7 bases, with 12 bases between the two germline ends. Here the CDR3 DNA reads TGTGCCAGCAGCACTAGCGTGGGTGGCTACACCTTC. Translated: CASSTSVGGYTF.

There are a few counts of this clonotype. The chain links TRBV5-1 to TRBJ2-7; the match to TRBD2 covers 10 bases. The germline V gene encodes CDR1 SGHRS and CDR2 YFSETQ. V lost 0 bases and J lost 4; bases outside the gene matches: 4. There are 15 residues in the CDR3. The CDR3 loop is CASSLGLAGEYEQYV. CDR3 DNA: TGCGCCAGCAGCTTGGGGCTAGCGGGAGAATACGAGCAGTACGTC.